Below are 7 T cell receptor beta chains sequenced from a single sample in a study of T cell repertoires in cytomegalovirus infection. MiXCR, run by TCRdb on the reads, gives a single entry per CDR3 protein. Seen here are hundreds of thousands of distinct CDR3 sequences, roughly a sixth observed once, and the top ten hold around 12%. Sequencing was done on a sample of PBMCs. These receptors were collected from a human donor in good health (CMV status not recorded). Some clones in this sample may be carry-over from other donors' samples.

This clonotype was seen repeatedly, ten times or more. The CDR3 protein is CASSLGRGSDTQYF. CDR3 DNA: TGTGCCAGCAGCTTGGGCAGGGGGTCAGATACGCAGTATTTT. The rearrangement joins TRBV7-9 to TRBJ2-3, with 7 bases fitting TRBD1. The CDR3 is 14 amino acids. Per the germline V gene, CDR1 is SEHNR and CDR2 is FQNEAQ (reference sequence). V lost 3 bases and J lost 4; bases outside the gene matches: 4.

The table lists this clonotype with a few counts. The CDR3 here is CAIKTGQGGEQYF. As DNA, the CDR3 is TGTGCCATCAAAACAGGACAGGGCGGCGAGCAGTACTTC. The chain is built from TRBV10-3 and TRBJ2-7, with 8 bases aligning to TRBD1. The CDR3 consists of 13 residues. The junction had 8 bases not matched to a gene; V was cut back by 7 bases and J by 6 bases. CDR1 and CDR2 (germline): ENHRY, SYGVKD.

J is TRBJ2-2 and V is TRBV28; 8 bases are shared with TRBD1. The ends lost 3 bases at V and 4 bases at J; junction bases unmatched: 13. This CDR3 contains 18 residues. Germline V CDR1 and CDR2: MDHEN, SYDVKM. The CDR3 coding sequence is TGTGCCAGCAGTTTGGTGACAGGGGTCGTATTTAGCACCGGGGAGCTGTTTTTT. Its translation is CASSLVTGVVFSTGELFF.

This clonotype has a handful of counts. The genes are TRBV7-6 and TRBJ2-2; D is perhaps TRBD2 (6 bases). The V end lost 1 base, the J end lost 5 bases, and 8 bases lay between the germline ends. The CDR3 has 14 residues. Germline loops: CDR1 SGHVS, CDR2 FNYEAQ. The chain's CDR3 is CASSLEEGTGELFF. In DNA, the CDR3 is TGTGCCAGCAGCTTAGAGGAGGGAACCGGGGAGCTGTTTTTT.

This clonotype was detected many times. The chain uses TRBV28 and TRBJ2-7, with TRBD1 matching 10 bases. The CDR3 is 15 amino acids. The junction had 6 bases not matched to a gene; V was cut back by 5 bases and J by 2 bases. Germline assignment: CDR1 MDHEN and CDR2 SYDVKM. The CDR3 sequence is CASSQPGTGAYEQYF. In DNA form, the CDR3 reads TGTGCCAGCAGTCAGCCCGGGACAGGGGCCTACGAGCAGTACTTC.

The CDR3 reads CASSFITANAGTQYF. CDR3 DNA sequence: TGTGCCAGCAGCTTTATAACCGCTAATGCGGGGACCCAGTACTTC. This rearrangement joins TRBV7-9 to TRBJ2-5, with a weak D call TRBD2 (5 bases). Germline lookup yields CDR1 SEHNR and CDR2 FQNEAQ (reference sequence). The CDR3 runs 15 residues. Trimming left V 3 bases short and J 7 bases short, with 18 bases between.

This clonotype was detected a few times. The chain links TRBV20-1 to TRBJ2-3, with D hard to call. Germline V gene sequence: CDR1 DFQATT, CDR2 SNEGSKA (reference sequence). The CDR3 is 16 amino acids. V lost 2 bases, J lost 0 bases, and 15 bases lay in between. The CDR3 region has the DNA TGCAGTGCTAGATTGCCAGCGAGCTCTAGCACAGATACGCAGTATTTT. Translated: CSARLPASSSTDTQYF.